This TCR beta chain emerged from a study of tumor-infiltrating lymphocytes in primary liver carcinoma. At the level of the study: About 3.65 to 7.5 million productive TCRbeta reads were obtained from the samples, with similar numbers across tissue types.

On this clonotype: Its antigen is unknown.

CDR3 length equals 15 residues. The trim removed 5 bases at V and 6 bases at J, leaving 8 bases unmatched. Looked up from germline, CDR1 is MDHEN and CDR2 is SYDVKM. Germline DNA was also extracted, with blood RNA taken from unsorted whole blood. Production of TCR beta cDNA used approximately 480 ng total RNA together with a constant-region primer. Researchers made the TCR beta libraries by running three nested multiplex PCR rounds with slightly modified ARM-PCR. Investigators reported that the first two PCR rounds, at 10 cycles each, used TRBV1-TRBV30 forward primers with a C-beta reverse primer. TCRdb recomputed calls from the multiplex PCR reads with MiXCR, one row per CDR3 protein. The sample lists 250,000 to 350,000 distinct CDR3 sequences, approximately 54% seen once, with 15% to 20% in the top ten. Whole-study findings and limits: Relative to tumor region pairs, the tumor-adjacent and tumor-blood pairs showed overlap that was lower. Tumors had a top-250-clone fraction that was significantly higher than blood (p = 0.039). CD4+ and CD8+ repertoires could not be compared in these unsorted bulk samples.

The source of this sequence is a woman younger than 45 with primary liver carcinoma and hepatitis B virus infection. The rearrangement joins TRBV28 to TRBJ2-7; TRBD1 aligns across 12 bases. Sequenced: peripheral blood. CDR3 sequence (DNA): TGTGCCAGCAGTCCAATAGGGACAGGGGGCTTCGAGCAGTACTTC. Amino acid sequence: CASSPIGTGGFEQYF.